The clone carrying this TCR beta chain has a count of ten or more. Germline V gene data show CDR1 as KGHDR and CDR2 as SFDVKD. Germline trimming cut 2 bases from V and 3 bases from J; bases unmatched to any gene: 6. This CDR3 is built from 16 residues. This sample is drawn from a study of Graves' ophthalmopathy and Graves' hyperthyroidism. Amplified material comprised TCR beta CDR3 regions derived from RNA transcripts. Investigators did first-round RT-PCR with HTBI primers, then second-round multiplex PCR. MiXCR, run by TCRdb on the multiplex PCR reads, gives a single entry per CDR3 protein. The table includes about 500,000 distinct CDR3 sequences, about 35% detected once. Other autoimmune diseases, uncontrolled infections, pregnancy or lactation excluded patients from enrollment.

The chain carries TRBV24-1 and TRBJ2-7; 10 nucleotides agree with TRBD1. The sequence was obtained from an adult man with Graves' hyperthyroidism. Input material: peripheral blood or thyroid tissue (not recorded which). CDR3 protein: CATSDSGQGVDYEQYF. The CDR3 region has the DNA TGTGCCACCAGTGATTCCGGACAGGGGGTTGACTACGAGCAGTACTTC.